This TCR beta chain was captured by sequencing in a study of shared T cell receptors in the human thymus. Profiled with immunoSEQ multiplex PCR; TCRdb holds only in-frame clones, not every one. The sample lists roughly 710,000 clones; approximately 83% were seen once. Germline V gene data show CDR1 as KGHSH and CDR2 as LQKENI. The ends were cut back, 2 bases at V and 7 bases at J, with 8 bases in the middle. The CDR3 loop spans 12 amino acids. In addition, the sample was reused for a study of human thymus T cells. That source notes: Repertoires sampled from thymus and blood appeared biased in V and J gene usage. Related research examined unrelated individuals and reported that their thymic repertoires overlapped highly.

The TCR originated in a girl younger than two with a congenital heart defect. V and J are TRBV18 and TRBJ1-1; TRBD1 might be the D (5 bases). Sample: thymocytes. DNA of the CDR3: TGTGCCAGCTCACCAACCGGGGGTGAAGCTTTCTTT. It encodes CASSPTGGEAFF.